A selection of T cell receptor beta chains follows, all from one sample in a study of blood T cell repertoires in COVID-19. Clones were sequenced by immunoSEQ multiplex PCR, and TCRdb holds only the in-frame ones, with some missing. In the table there are 130,000 or so clones, roughly 82% of which are singletons. The source material was peripheral blood. All receptors derive from a human donor in a cohort sampled during active COVID-19. CDR3s include the opening cysteine and the closing phenylalanine or tryptophan. D genes are given only for firm matches. Part of the rows lack a size; the others show once, few, many or a class for expanded clones.

J	D	V	size	CDR3	DNA
TRBJ2-5	TRBD1	TRBV5-1	.	CASSLVRTGYLETQYF	TGCGCCAGCAGCTTGGTTCGGACAGGGTATCTGGAGACCCAGTACTTC
TRBJ1-1	.	TRBV7-2	.	CASLGVMNTEAFF	TGTGCCAGCCTAGGTGTGATGAACACTGAAGCTTTCTTT
TRBJ2-7	TRBD1	TRBV11-2	few	CASSPGDRPFEQYF	TGTGCCAGCAGCCCAGGGGACAGACCATTTGAGCAGTACTTC
TRBJ1-1	TRBD1	TRBV28	.	CASRSAGGENTEAFF	TGTGCCAGCAGGTCGGCAGGGGGAGAGAACACTGAAGCTTTCTTT
TRBJ2-2	TRBD1	TRBV10-2	.	CASSPRDRNTGELFF	TGCGCCAGCAGTCCCCGGGACAGGAACACCGGGGAGCTGTTTTTT
TRBJ2-1	TRBD1	TRBV2	.	CASSLGQGALYEQFF	TGTGCCAGCAGCCTCGGACAGGGGGCCTTATATGAGCAGTTCTTC
TRBJ2-3	TRBD2	TRBV7-2	.	CASSFYLSGGTTDTQYF	TGTGCCAGCAGCTTTTACCTTTCCGGGGGGACCACAGATACGCAGTATTTT
TRBJ1-1	.	TRBV7-2	once	CASSLVGGALNTEAFF	TGTGCCAGCAGCTTAGTTGGAGGGGCCCTGAACACTGAAGCTTTCTTT
TRBJ2-5	TRBD1	TRBV7-7	.	CASSFGTGGGETQYF	TGTGCCAGCAGCTTCGGGACAGGGGGCGGTGAGACCCAGTACTTC
TRBJ2-1	TRBD2	TRBV5-1	.	CASSLVVAGGYNEQFF	TGCGCCAGCAGCTTGGTAGTGGCGGGGGGGTACAATGAGCAGTTCTTC
TRBJ2-5	TRBD1	TRBV6-5	.	CASSAGGAETQYF	TGTGCCAGCAGCGCAGGGGGCGCGGAGACCCAGTACTTC
TRBJ1-5	TRBD1	TRBV27	.	CASSRTGAITYSNQPQHF	TGTGCCAGCAGTCGGACAGGGGCCATAACCTATAGCAATCAGCCCCAGCATTTT
TRBJ2-7	TRBD1	TRBV7-9	.	CASSSKGTGPSYEQYF	TGTGCCAGCAGCTCCAAAGGGACAGGCCCTTCCTACGAGCAGTACTTC
TRBJ2-7	TRBD2	TRBV19	many	CASSRLAGDEQYF	TGTGCCAGTAGTCGACTAGCGGGGGACGAGCAGTACTTC
TRBJ1-1	.	TRBV5-1	.	CASSLVTQGFSNTEAFF	TGCGCCAGCAGCTTGGTTACCCAGGGATTTTCGAACACTGAAGCTTTCTTT
TRBJ1-2	.	TRBV19	.	CASSMEDRGNYGYTF	TGTGCCAGTTCCATGGAGGACAGAGGAAACTATGGCTACACCTTC
TRBJ2-3	TRBD1	TRBV7-2	.	CASSTRQGKTDTQYF	TGTGCCAGCAGCACCCGACAGGGGAAAACGGATACGCAGTATTTT
TRBJ1-2	TRBD1	TRBV4-3	.	CASSQDLNRGRRWGYTF	TGCGCCAGCAGCCAAGATTTGAACAGGGGGCGGCGGTGGGGCTACACCTTC
TRBJ1-1	TRBD1	TRBV5-4	once	CASSHDRGVTEAFF	TGTGCCAGCAGCCATGACAGGGGGGTCACTGAAGCTTTCTTT
TRBJ2-4	.	TRBV14	.	CASSQDPGKNIQYF	TGTGCCAGCAGCCAAGATCCGGGGAAAAACATTCAGTACTTC
TRBJ2-1	.	TRBV11-3	few	CASSFGDTSSYNEQFF	TGTGCCAGCAGCTTTGGGGACACGAGCTCCTACAATGAGCAGTTCTTC
TRBJ2-7	.	TRBV18	once	CASSLQNSYEQYF	TGTGCCAGCTCACTCCAGAATTCCTACGAGCAGTACTTC
TRBJ1-4	TRBD1	TRBV7-9	.	CASSPRDRGDWRDEKLFF	TGTGCCAGCAGCCCCCGGGACAGGGGCGATTGGAGGGATGAAAAACTGTTTTTT
TRBJ1-5	.	TRBV4-3	.	CASSQAMTGHQPQHF	TGCGCCAGCAGCCAAGCAATGACAGGTCATCAGCCCCAGCATTTT
TRBJ1-6	.	TRBV3-1/TRBV3-2	many	CASSQEQGNSPLHF	TGTGCCAGCAGCCAAGAGCAGGGTAATTCACCCCTCCACTTT
TRBJ1-3	.	TRBV5-6	.	CAQGARVMDGNTIYF	TGTGCCCAAGGAGCCAGAGTCATGGATGGAAACACCATATATTTT
TRBJ1-5	TRBD1	TRBV15	.	CATSYLPIRGAAQPQHF	TGTGCCACCAGCTACCTCCCGATCAGGGGGGCCGCTCAGCCCCAGCATTTT
TRBJ2-2	TRBD2	TRBV19	.	CASSGLADGELFF	TGTGCCAGTAGTGGACTAGCGGACGGGGAGCTGTTTTTT
TRBJ2-7	.	TRBV5-1	.	CASSRTEYEQYF	TGCGCCAGCAGCAGGACAGAATACGAGCAGTACTTC
TRBJ2-2	.	TRBV7-9	.	CASTTGGTGELFF	TGTGCCAGCACTACCGGCGGGACCGGGGAGCTGTTTTTT
TRBJ2-1	.	TRBV25-1	.	CASSLGGEQFF	TGTGCCAGCAGTTTAGGGGGTGAGCAGTTCTTC
TRBJ2-5	.	TRBV7-7	.	CASSLALRGGSEGETQYF	TGTGCTAGCAGCTTAGCGCTTAGGGGGGGCTCCGAGGGAGAGACCCAGTACTTC
TRBJ2-7	TRBD1	TRBV29-1	.	CSVSGQGIYEQYF	TGCAGCGTATCGGGACAGGGGATTTACGAGCAGTACTTC
TRBJ2-5	.	TRBV18	.	CASSPTQGPRETQYF	TGTGCCAGCTCACCAACTCAGGGCCCCAGAGAGACCCAGTACTTC
TRBJ2-5	.	TRBV23-1	.	CASSQSSHGEGVRETQYF	TGCGCCAGCAGTCAATCGTCGCACGGGGAGGGGGTTAGGGAGACCCAGTACTTC
TRBJ1-1	TRBD1	TRBV6-5	once	CASMGQGVGTEAFF	TGTGCCAGCATGGGACAGGGGGTAGGAACTGAAGCTTTCTTT
TRBJ1-2	.	TRBV7-9	.	CASSLEEGNGYTF	TGTGCCAGCAGCTTGGAGGAGGGGAATGGCTACACCTTC
TRBJ2-7	.	TRBV14	.	CASSRMDSADPYEQYF	TGTGCCAGCAGCCGGATGGACAGCGCCGATCCCTACGAGCAGTACTTC
TRBJ2-4	.	TRBV6-5	.	CASSYSYALAKNIQYF	TGTGCCAGCAGTTACTCGTACGCACTAGCCAAAAACATTCAGTACTTC
TRBJ1-2	.	TRBV9	.	CASSLSIGAGTNYGYTF	TGTGCCAGCAGCTTGTCCATCGGCGCAGGAACTAACTATGGCTACACCTTC
TRBJ2-1	.	TRBV19	.	CASRGQGGGNEQFF	TGTGCCAGTAGGGGGCAGGGAGGGGGAAATGAGCAGTTCTTC
TRBJ1-4	.	TRBV5-5	.	CASTYSNEKLFF	TGTGCCAGCACCTACTCTAATGAAAAACTGTTTTTT
TRBJ1-6	TRBD1	TRBV14	.	CASDASDRRNSPLHF	TGTGCCAGCGACGCCTCGGACAGGCGTAATTCACCCCTCCACTTT
TRBJ1-6	.	TRBV19	.	CASSIAGADNAPLHF	TGTGCCAGTAGTATAGCTGGGGCGGATAACGCACCCCTCCACTTT
TRBJ1-2	.	TRBV9	once	CASSVIATGYGYTF	TGTGCCAGCAGCGTTATTGCAACGGGCTATGGCTACACCTTC
TRBJ1-1	TRBD1	TRBV19	.	CASSPKQGTEAFF	TGTGCCAGTTCACCGAAACAGGGGACTGAAGCTTTCTTT
TRBJ2-1	.	TRBV6-2/TRBV6-3	once	CASSYGRGSSYNEQFF	TGTGCCAGCAGTTACGGGAGGGGGAGCTCCTACAATGAGCAGTTCTTC
TRBJ1-2	.	TRBV18	.	CASSLPGQRDHNYGYTF	TGTGCCAGCTCACTGCCCGGACAGAGGGATCATAACTATGGCTACACCTTC
TRBJ1-4	.	TRBV2	.	CASITGGNEKLFF	TGTGCCAGCATAACGGGGGGTAATGAAAAACTGTTTTTT
TRBJ2-7	.	TRBV27	.	CASSFLPGTHEQYF	TGTGCCAGCAGTTTCCTTCCGGGAACCCACGAGCAGTACTTC
TRBJ1-3	TRBD1	TRBV7-2	.	CASSLDRGSSGNTIYF	TGTGCCAGCAGCCTTGACAGGGGAAGCTCTGGAAACACCATATATTTT
TRBJ2-4	TRBD2	TRBV7-9	few	CASSSKRRTGGNIQYF	TGTGCCAGCAGCTCCAAACGTAGGACGGGGGGGAACATTCAGTACTTC
TRBJ2-5	.	TRBV5-5	.	CASSIWTAQETQYF	TGTGCCAGCAGCATTTGGACTGCGCAGGAGACCCAGTACTTC
TRBJ2-2	.	TRBV3-1/TRBV3-2	.	CASSPRGYTGELFF	TGTGCCAGCAGTCCCCGCGGTTACACCGGGGAGCTGTTTTTT
TRBJ1-2	.	TRBV7-8	once	CASSPGRVSGYTF	TGTGCCAGCAGCCCGGGAAGGGTATCGGGCTACACCTTC